This TCR beta chain was identified during a study of cytomegalovirus exposure and HLA in healthy donors. The overall study: In a previous analysis, 100 million to 140 million unique TCR beta sequences were found from roughly 200 million T cells. Broader study findings: The study had only CMV serostatus as immune exposure information. Later analysis revealed greater clonal expansion in HLA-associated TCR beta chains than in equally common others.

This clone came up a few times. Its antigen is not known. A multiplex PCR was run with 60 Vbeta primers and 13 Jbeta primers. TCRdb's table, derived via immunoSEQ multiplex PCR, lists solely in-frame clones and lacks some. Here the sample spans 250,000 to 350,000 clones, 75% to 90% being singletons. The CDR3 is 16 amino acids. Germline V gives CDR1 SGHNT, CDR2 YYREEE (reference sequence). Germline trimming cut 4 bases from V and 5 bases from J; bases unmatched to any gene: 7. Sample: PBMCs. This clonotype was obtained from a girl aged 2 to 9 in good health and CMV-seronegative. The chain has TRBV5-4 and TRBJ2-1; TRBD2 agrees at 12 bases. The CDR3 DNA follows: TGTGCCAGCAGCATCCTAGCGGGGGGGCCGGACAATGAGCAGTTCTTC. Translating gives CASSILAGGPDNEQFF.